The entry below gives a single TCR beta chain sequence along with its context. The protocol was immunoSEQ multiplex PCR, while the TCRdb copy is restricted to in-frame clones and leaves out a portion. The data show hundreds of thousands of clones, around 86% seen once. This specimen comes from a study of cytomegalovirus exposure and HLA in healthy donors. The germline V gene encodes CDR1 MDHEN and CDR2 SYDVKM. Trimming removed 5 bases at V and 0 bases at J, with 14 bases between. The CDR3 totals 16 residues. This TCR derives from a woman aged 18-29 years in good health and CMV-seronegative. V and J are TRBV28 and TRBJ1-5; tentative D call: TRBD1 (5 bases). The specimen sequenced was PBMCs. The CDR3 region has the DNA TGTGCCAGCAGTCTACTGACAGATTATAGCAATCAGCCCCAGCATTTT. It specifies CASSLLTDYSNQPQHF. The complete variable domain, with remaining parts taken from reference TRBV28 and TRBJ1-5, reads DVKVTQSSRYLVKRTGEKVFLECVQDMDHENMFWYRQDPGLGLRLIYFSYDVKMKEKGDIPEGYSVSREKKERFSLILESASTNQTSMYLCASSLLTDYSNQPQHFGDGTRLSIL.